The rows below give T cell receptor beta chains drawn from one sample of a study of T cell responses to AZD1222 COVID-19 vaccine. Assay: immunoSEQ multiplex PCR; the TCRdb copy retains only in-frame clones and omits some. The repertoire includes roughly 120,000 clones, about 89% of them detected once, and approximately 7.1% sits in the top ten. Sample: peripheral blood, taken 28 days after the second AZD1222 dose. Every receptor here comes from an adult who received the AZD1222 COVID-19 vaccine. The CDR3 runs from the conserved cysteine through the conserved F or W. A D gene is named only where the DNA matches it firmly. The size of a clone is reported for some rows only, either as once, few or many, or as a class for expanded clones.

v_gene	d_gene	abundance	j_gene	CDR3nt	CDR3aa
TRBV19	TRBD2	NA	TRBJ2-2	TGTGCCAGTAGTGTCTTCCCCGGGACAGGGACTAGCGGGAGGGCCGGGGAGCTGTTTTTT	CASSVFPGTGTSGRAGELFF
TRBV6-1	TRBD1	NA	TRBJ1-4	TGTGCCAGCAGAGAACAGACAGGGGGCCCTAATGAAAAACTGTTTTTT	CASREQTGGPNEKLFF
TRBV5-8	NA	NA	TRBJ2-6	TGTGCCAGCAGTCGAGGGACCCTCCCCTCTGGGGCCAACGTCCTGACTTTC	CASSRGTLPSGANVLTF
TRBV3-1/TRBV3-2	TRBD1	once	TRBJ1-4	TGTGCCAGCAGCCAATCCGGGACAGGGGGGGAAAAACTGTTTTTT	CASSQSGTGGEKLFF
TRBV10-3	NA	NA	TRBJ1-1	TGTGCCATCAGTGAGACGGGGGGGGCCGGCGCTGAAGCTTTCTTT	CAISETGGAGAEAFF
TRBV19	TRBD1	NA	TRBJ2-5	TGTGCCAGTAGTTTGGGACAGGGGGTGCGGGAGACCCAGTACTTC	CASSLGQGVRETQYF
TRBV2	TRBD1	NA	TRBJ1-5	TGTGCCAGCAGGGATACAGGGGGTAGAGGGCCCCAGCATTTT	CASRDTGGRGPQHF
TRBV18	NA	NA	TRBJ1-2	TGTGCCAGCTCACCCGGCGGGCCCTCTAATGGCTACACCTTC	CASSPGGPSNGYTF
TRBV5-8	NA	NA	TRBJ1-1	TGTGCCAGCAGCTCCGGAGGGGAGAGCACTGAAGCTTTCTTT	CASSSGGESTEAFF
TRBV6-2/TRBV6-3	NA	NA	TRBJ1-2	TGTGCCAGCAGTTACTGGGACGCTTATGGCTACACCTTC	CASSYWDAYGYTF
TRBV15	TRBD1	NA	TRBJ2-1	TGTGCCACCAGCAGAGTAGCAGGGACAGGGCGGAATGAGCAGTTCTTC	CATSRVAGTGRNEQFF
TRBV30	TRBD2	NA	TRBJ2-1	TGTGCCTGGAGTGTCTTACTAGCGGGTCCCTACAATGAGCAGTTCTTC	CAWSVLLAGPYNEQFF
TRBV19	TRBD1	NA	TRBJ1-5	TGTGCCAGTAGTATTGGCCCGGGACAGGGGAATCAGCCCCAGCATTTT	CASSIGPGQGNQPQHF
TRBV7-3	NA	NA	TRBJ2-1	TGTGCCAGCAGCCTTGCTGGGATCAGCTCCTACAATGAGCAGTTCTTC	CASSLAGISSYNEQFF
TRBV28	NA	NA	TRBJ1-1	TGTGCCAGCAGTTTTTCCTTCAGGGACACTGAAGCTTTCTTT	CASSFSFRDTEAFF
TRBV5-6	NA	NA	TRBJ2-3	TGTGCCAGCATACTGTCTATCCCTCCGGAGTATACGCAGTATTTT	CASILSIPPEYTQYF
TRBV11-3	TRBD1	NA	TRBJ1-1	TGTGCCAGCAGCTTAGTGCCTGACAGGGCCGAGGGGGGAGCTTTCTTT	CASSLVPDRAEGGAFF
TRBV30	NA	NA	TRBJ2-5	TGTGCCTGGAGTGGGCGAGGTCAAGAGACCCAGTACTTC	CAWSGRGQETQYF
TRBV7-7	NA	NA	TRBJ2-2	TGTGCTAGCAGCCCTGGGACGCGGGGCCCCGGGGAGCTGTTTTTT	CASSPGTRGPGELFF
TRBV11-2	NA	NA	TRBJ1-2	TGTGCCAGCAGCTTGGGGGGGCTTGGCTACACCTTC	CASSLGGLGYTF
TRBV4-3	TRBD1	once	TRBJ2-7	TGCGCCAGCAGCCAAGGGACAGGGGGCTCCTACGAGCAGTACTTC	CASSQGTGGSYEQYF
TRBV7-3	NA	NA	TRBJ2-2	TGTGCCAGCAGCTTATCCAGGACGAACACCGGGGAGCTGTTTTTT	CASSLSRTNTGELFF
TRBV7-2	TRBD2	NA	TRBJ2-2	TGTGCCAGCAGCTTGGGGAGAGCGGGAGTGGGAACCGGGGAGCTGTTTTTT	CASSLGRAGVGTGELFF
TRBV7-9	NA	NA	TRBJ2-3	TGTGCCAGCAGCTTAGACTGGGGGGAGCTGCGCACAGATACGCAGTATTTT	CASSLDWGELRTDTQYF
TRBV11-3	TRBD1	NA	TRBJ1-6	TGTGCCAGCAGGACAGGGAACTATAATTCACCCCTCCACTTT	CASRTGNYNSPLHF
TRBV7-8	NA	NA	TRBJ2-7	TGTGCCAGCAGCTTAGCGGGGTCTACCTACGAGCAGTACTTC	CASSLAGSTYEQYF
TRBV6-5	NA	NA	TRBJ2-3	TGTGCCAGCAGGGGGGCCCATTCTCGCACAGATACGCAGTATTTT	CASRGAHSRTDTQYF
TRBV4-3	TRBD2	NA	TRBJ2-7	TGCGCCAGCAGCCAAGAGGGGACTAGCCGGGTGTACGAGCAGTACTTC	CASSQEGTSRVYEQYF